This TCR beta chain was sequenced during a study of identical twins. This clonotype was seen repeatedly, ten times or more. Germline values: CDR1 SGHTA, CDR2 FQGNSA. The CDR3 sequence is 15 residues long. With V trimmed by 5 bases and J by 6 bases, 7 bases remained unmatched. Each CDR3 protein gets one entry after TCRdb re-called the 5' RACE reads with MiXCR. Of a few hundred thousand distinct CDR3 sequences listed, roughly an eighth were seen once; the top ten hold 0.95% to 1%. These same records also appear under a second study, on yellow fever vaccine responses in identical twins.

The chain carries TRBV7-2 and TRBJ1-6; 7 nucleotides match TRBD1. The sample comprised CD4+ T cells sorted from blood. The sequence was collected from a woman aged 18-29 years in good health. The CDR3 coding sequence is TGTGCCAGCAGCCCGCGGGGACAGCCTAATTCACCCCTCCACTTT. Its translation is CASSPRGQPNSPLHF.